Reported below is one T cell receptor (beta chain). This sample was included in a study of blood T cell repertoires in COVID-19. Clones were read by immunoSEQ multiplex PCR, and TCRdb kept only the in-frame ones, dropping some. The sample includes roughly 180,000 clones, 82% of them seen just once. Participants were aged about 18 to 95 years, lived in 24 US areas, and enrolled virtually. The V gene's germline CDR1 is LGHNA and CDR2 YSLEER. V dropped 3 bases and J dropped 4; count of bases not matched to a gene: 0. The CDR3 has 14 residues. The receptor was derived from a man in his forties or fifties who had recovered from COVID-19. This chain connects TRBV4-3 to TRBJ2-7, with TRBD2 matching 13 bases. Sequenced: PBMCs or T cells enriched from blood (not recorded which). The DNA for the CDR3 is TGCGCCAGCAGCCAGGGACTAGCGGGATACGAGCAGTACTTC. Protein: CASSQGLAGYEQYF.